What follows are 15 T cell receptor beta chains derived from one specimen sequenced in a study of shared clonotypes between healthy human individuals. Data came from immunoSEQ multiplex PCR; TCRdb stores just in-frame clones and leaves some out. The sample lists about 510,000 clones; 75% to 80% were seen once. The sample consisted of PBMCs. The receptors shown here come from a woman aged 40 to 50 in good health. Some clones in this sample may be carry-over from other donors' samples.

V is TRBV4-1 and J is TRBJ1-4; D unclear. Germline CDR1 is MGHRA and CDR2 is YSYEKL. Trimming removed 0 bases from V and 6 bases from J, with 5 bases in between. The CDR3 totals 13 residues. The CDR3 DNA sequence: TGCGCCAGCAGCCAAGAACAAGATGAAAAACTGTTTTTT. Protein sequence: CASSQEQDEKLFF.

V is TRBV28 and J is TRBJ2-3; the D gene is possibly TRBD2 (5 bases). Trimming stripped 3 bases from V and 0 bases from J, with 22 bases between. The germline V gene encodes CDR1 MDHEN and CDR2 SYDVKM. The CDR3 consists of 19 residues. CDR3 region: CASSFLVAAVDTSTDTQYF. CDR3 DNA sequence: TGTGCCAGCAGTTTTTTAGTGGCAGCGGTAGATACTAGCACAGATACGCAGTATTTT. Together with reference TRBV28 and TRBJ2-3, the CDR3 gives the full variable domain: DVKVTQSSRYLVKRTGEKVFLECVQDMDHENMFWYRQDPGLGLRLIYFSYDVKMKEKGDIPEGYSVSREKKERFSLILESASTNQTSMYLCASSFLVAAVDTSTDTQYFGPGTRLTVL.

The J gene is TRBJ2-3, the V gene TRBV18; 8 bases align to TRBD1. CDR3 size: 16 residues. CDR1 is KGHSH, CDR2 LQKENI, per germline. The V gene end was trimmed by 0 bases and the J gene end by 4 bases; junction bases not matched to a gene: 6. CDR3 sequence reads: CASSPPGRGQADTQYF. In DNA, the CDR3 is TGTGCCAGCTCACCACCTGGCAGGGGGCAAGCAGATACGCAGTATTTT.

The genes are TRBV5-4 and TRBJ2-3; 9 bases align to TRBD2. This CDR3 comprises 17 residues. The germline V gene has CDR1 SGHNT and CDR2 YYREEE (reference sequence). Unmatched junction bases numbered 12, after V lost 6 bases and J lost 1 base. The CDR3 DNA is TGTGCCAGCACGCGGGGGGGGCCAACTTTTGGCACAGATACGCAGTATTTT. Translation gives CASTRGGPTFGTDTQYF. Using reference TRBV5-4 and TRBJ2-3 for the parts outside the CDR3, the full variable domain is ETGVTQSPTHLIKTRGQQVTLRCSSQSGHNTVSWYQQALGQGPQFIFQYYREEENGRGNFPPRFSGLQFPNYSSELNVNALELDDSALYLCASTRGGPTFGTDTQYFGPGTRLTVL.

The chain links TRBV30 to TRBJ2-1; 8 bases are shared with TRBD2. V trimming: 1 base; J trimming: 7 bases; junction bases outside the gene matches: 3. CDR3 length: 13 amino acids. From germline, CDR1 is GTSNPN and CDR2 SVGIG (reference sequence). The CDR3 protein is CAWSGGLGNEQFF. The CDR3 DNA reads TGTGCCTGGAGTGGGGGACTAGGGAATGAGCAGTTCTTC. Full variable domain (rest looked up from reference TRBV30 and TRBJ2-1): SQTIHQWPATLVQPVGSPLSLECTVEGTSNPNLYWYRQAAGRGLQLLFYSVGIGQISSEVPQNLSASRPQDRQFILSSKKLLLSDSGFYLCAWSGGLGNEQFFGPGTRLTVL.

This clone was counted many times. This chain connects TRBV10-3 to TRBJ2-7; tentative D call: TRBD2 (6 bases). The germline gives CDR1 ENHRY, CDR2 SYGVKD. Trimming cost V 6 bases and J 2 bases, with 17 bases left between them. The CDR3 length is 15 residues. In nucleotides, the CDR3 is TGTGCCATCAGCCCCTGGCGGGATACACCCTACGAGCAGTACTTC. Protein product: CAISPWRDTPYEQYF.

A remark on this clone: Within the sample, other DNA sequences also encode this same CDR3. The gene calls are TRBV30 and TRBJ1-2; no definite D call. The CDR3 length is 12 residues. Per the germline V gene, CDR1 is GTSNPN and CDR2 is SVGIG (reference sequence). V lost 4 bases to trimming and J lost 4 bases, with 10 bases between them. CDR3 nucleotide sequence: TGTGCCTGGAACAGCGTATTCTATGGCTACACCTTC. This encodes CAWNSVFYGYTF.

V and J are TRBV5-1 and TRBJ2-1; D tentatively fits TRBD1 or TRBD2 (5 bases each). The CDR3 contains 16 residues. Trimming took 0 bases from V and 2 from J, leaving 12 bases between them. CDR1 is SGHRS and CDR2 is YFSETQ in the germline V gene. The CDR3 bases are TGCGCCAGCAGCTTGGTTAGGGACCGTACCTACAATGAGCAGTTCTTC. This gives the protein CASSLVRDRTYNEQFF.

This clone was found a few times. The rearrangement joins TRBV5-1 to TRBJ2-7, with D tentatively TRBD1 or TRBD2 (6 bases each). Germline V gene data show CDR1 as SGHRS and CDR2 as YFSETQ. The CDR3 totals 16 residues. V lost 4 bases and J lost 2, with 19 bases in between. CDR3 protein: CASSEGGRDVAYEQYF. The CDR3 nucleotides read TGCGCCAGCAGCGAGGGGGGCAGGGATGTCGCCTACGAGCAGTACTTC.

This clone was observed a handful of times. V usage is TRBV6-6 and J usage is TRBJ1-1; D is undetermined. In germline, CDR1 is MNHNY, CDR2 SVGAGI (reference sequence). Trimming pared 6 bases from V and 3 bases from J, leaving 11 bases between. CDR3 length equals 13 residues. The CDR3 region has the DNA TGTGCCAGCAGGTTATTGGCGTACACTGAAGCTTTCTTT. Amino acid sequence: CASRLLAYTEAFF.

This clone was recorded a few times. The chain links TRBV25-1 to TRBJ2-2, with D tentatively TRBD1 (5 bases). The germline CDR1 and CDR2 sequences are MGHDK and SYGVNS. There are 16 residues in the CDR3. The germline V and J ends were trimmed by 6 bases and 2 bases, with 16 bases remaining between them. The CDR3 DNA sequence: TGTGCCAGCAGGGGGCGTGTCGGACGAAACACCGGGGAGCTGTTTTTT. The encoded protein is CASRGRVGRNTGELFF.

The chain joins TRBV9 to TRBJ2-6, with D possibly being TRBD1 (6 bases). The germline V gene has CDR1 SGDLS and CDR2 YYNGEE. The CDR3 has 18 amino acids. The germline V and J ends were trimmed by 4 bases and 0 bases, with 17 bases remaining between them. In nucleotides, the CDR3 is TGTGCCAGCAGCCCCAGGGACACTAGAGGCTCTGGGGCCAACGTCCTGACTTTC. This sequence encodes CASSPRDTRGSGANVLTF.

The genes are TRBV4-3 and TRBJ2-1; 9 bases fit TRBD2. This CDR3 contains 14 residues. V dropped 2 bases and J dropped 5; count of bases not matched to a gene: 1. Germline V gives CDR1 LGHNA, CDR2 YSLEER. The chain's CDR3 is CASSQIAGDNEQFF. The CDR3 DNA reads TGCGCCAGCAGCCAAATAGCGGGGGACAATGAGCAGTTCTTC.

This chain links TRBV18 with TRBJ2-5; TRBD2 matches 7 bases. With V trimmed by 3 bases and J by 1 base, 8 bases remained unmatched. Per germline, CDR1 KGHSH and CDR2 LQKENI. This CDR3 is 16 amino acids long. CDR3 coding DNA: TGTGCCAGCTCACCGAGAGGAGCGGGGATCCAAGAGACCCAGTACTTC. It translates to CASSPRGAGIQETQYF.

CDR3 loop: CATSRLDRGDNEKLFF. The DNA for the CDR3 is TGTGCCACCAGCAGACTCGACAGGGGAGATAATGAAAAACTGTTTTTT. The genes are TRBV15 and TRBJ1-4; 8 bases are shared with TRBD1. The CDR3 is 16 amino acids. The ends lost 2 bases at V and 4 bases at J; junction bases unmatched: 6. CDR1 and CDR2 from the germline V gene are LNHNV and YYDKDF (reference sequence).